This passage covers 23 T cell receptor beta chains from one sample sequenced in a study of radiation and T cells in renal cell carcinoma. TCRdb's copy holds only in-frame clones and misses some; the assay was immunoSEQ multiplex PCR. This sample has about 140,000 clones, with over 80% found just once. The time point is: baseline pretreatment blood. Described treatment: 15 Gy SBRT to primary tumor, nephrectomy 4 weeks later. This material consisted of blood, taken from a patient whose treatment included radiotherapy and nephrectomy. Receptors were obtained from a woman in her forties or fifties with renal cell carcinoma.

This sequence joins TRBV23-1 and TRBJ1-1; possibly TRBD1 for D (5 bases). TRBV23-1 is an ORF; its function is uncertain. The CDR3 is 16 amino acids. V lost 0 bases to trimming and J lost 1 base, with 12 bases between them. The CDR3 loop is CASSQSMLTANTEAFF. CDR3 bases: TGCGCCAGCAGTCAATCGATGTTGACAGCGAACACTGAAGCTTTCTTT.

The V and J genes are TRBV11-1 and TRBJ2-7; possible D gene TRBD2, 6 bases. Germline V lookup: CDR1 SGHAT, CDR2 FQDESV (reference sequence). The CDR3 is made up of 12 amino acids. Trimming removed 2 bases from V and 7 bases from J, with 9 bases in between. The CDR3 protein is CASSLLGGEQYF. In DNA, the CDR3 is TGTGCCAGCAGCTTACTGGGGGGAGAGCAGTACTTC.

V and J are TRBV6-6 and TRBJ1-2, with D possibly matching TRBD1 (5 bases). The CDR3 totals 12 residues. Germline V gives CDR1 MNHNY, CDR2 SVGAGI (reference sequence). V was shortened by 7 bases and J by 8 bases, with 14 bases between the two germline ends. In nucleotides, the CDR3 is TGTGCCAGCATTATAGGGGTCGGGGGCTACACCTTC. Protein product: CASIIGVGGYTF.

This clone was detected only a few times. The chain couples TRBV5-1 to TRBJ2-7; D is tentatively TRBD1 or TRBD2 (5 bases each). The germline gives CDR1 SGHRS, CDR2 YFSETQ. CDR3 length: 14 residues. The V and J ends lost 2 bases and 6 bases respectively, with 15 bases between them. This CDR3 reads CASSFGTVRGEQYF. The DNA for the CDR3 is TGCGCCAGCAGCTTTGGGACGGTTCGGGGCGAGCAGTACTTC.

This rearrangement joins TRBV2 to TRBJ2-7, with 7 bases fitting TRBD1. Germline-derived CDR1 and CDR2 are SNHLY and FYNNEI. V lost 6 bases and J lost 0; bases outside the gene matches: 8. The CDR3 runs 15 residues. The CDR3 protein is CASRVDRASSYEQYF. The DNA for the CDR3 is TGTGCCAGCAGAGTCGACAGGGCCAGCTCCTACGAGCAGTACTTC.

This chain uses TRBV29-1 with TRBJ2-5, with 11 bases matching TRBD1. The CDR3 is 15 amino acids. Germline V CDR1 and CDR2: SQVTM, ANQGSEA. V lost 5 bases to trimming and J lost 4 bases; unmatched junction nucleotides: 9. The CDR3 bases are TGCAGCGTTAAGCCGCGGGGACAGGGGGGAGAGACCCAGTACTTC. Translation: CSVKPRGQGGETQYF.

The CDR3 sequence: CASSSWTDSYEQYF. CDR3 sequence (DNA): TGTGCCAGCAGTTCGTGGACGGATTCCTACGAGCAGTACTTC. This chain uses TRBV28 with TRBJ2-7; D is unclear. The V end was cut by 4 bases, the J end by 1 base, with 11 bases between. This CDR3 has 14 residues. The germline CDR1 and CDR2 sequences are MDHEN and SYDVKM. The entire variable domain, with the rest obtained from reference TRBV28 and TRBJ2-7, is as follows: DVKVTQSSRYLVKRTGEKVFLECVQDMDHENMFWYRQDPGLGLRLIYFSYDVKMKEKGDIPEGYSVSREKKERFSLILESASTNQTSMYLCASSSWTDSYEQYFGPGTRLTVT.

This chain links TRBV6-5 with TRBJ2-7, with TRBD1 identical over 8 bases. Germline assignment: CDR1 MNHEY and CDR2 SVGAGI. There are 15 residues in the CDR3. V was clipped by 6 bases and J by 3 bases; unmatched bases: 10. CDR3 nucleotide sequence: TGTGCCAGCAGACTAACGGGACAGGCATTCTACGAGCAGTACTTC. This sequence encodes CASRLTGQAFYEQYF.

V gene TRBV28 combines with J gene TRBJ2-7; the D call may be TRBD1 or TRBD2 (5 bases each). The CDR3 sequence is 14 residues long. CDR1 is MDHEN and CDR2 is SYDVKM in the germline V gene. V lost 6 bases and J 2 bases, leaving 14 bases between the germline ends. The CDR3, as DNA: TGTGCCAGCAGGGAAAGGGACCCCGCCTACGAGCAGTACTTC. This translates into CASRERDPAYEQYF.

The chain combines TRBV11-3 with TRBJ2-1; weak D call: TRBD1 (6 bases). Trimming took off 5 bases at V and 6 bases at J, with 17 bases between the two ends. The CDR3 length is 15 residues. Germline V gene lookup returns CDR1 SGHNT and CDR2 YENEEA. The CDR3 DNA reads TGTGCCAGCAGCCCACAGGGTCAAGGGGGCAATGAGCAGTTCTTC. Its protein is CASSPQGQGGNEQFF.

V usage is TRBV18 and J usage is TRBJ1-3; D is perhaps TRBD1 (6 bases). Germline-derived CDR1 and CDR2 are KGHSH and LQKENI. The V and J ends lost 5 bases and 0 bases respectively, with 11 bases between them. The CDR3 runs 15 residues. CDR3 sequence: CASSSGAGSGNTIYF. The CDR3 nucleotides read TGTGCCAGCTCATCAGGGGCCGGCTCTGGAAACACCATATATTTT. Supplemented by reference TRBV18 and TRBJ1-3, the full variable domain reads NAGVMQNPRHLVRRRGQEARLRCSPMKGHSHVYWYRQLPEEGLKFMVYLQKENIIDESGMPKERFSAEFPKEGPSILRIQQVVRGDSAAYFCASSSGAGSGNTIYFGEGSWLTVV.

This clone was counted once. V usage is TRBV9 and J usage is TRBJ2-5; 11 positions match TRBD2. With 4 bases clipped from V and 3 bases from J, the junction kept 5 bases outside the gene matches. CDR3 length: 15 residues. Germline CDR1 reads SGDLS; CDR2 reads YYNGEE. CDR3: CASSTKLAGEETQYF. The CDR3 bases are TGTGCCAGCAGCACGAAACTAGCGGGAGAAGAGACCCAGTACTTC.

CDR3 sequence (DNA): TGTGCCAGCAGGGACAGATCTCGAGGTACTAATGAAAAACTGTTTTTT. This translates into CASRDRSRGTNEKLFF. The V gene is TRBV2, the J gene TRBJ1-4, with a possible D match to TRBD1 (6 bases). The CDR3 is 16 residues long. The V gene's germline CDR1 is SNHLY and CDR2 FYNNEI. Trimming stripped 6 bases from V and 2 bases from J, with 16 bases between.

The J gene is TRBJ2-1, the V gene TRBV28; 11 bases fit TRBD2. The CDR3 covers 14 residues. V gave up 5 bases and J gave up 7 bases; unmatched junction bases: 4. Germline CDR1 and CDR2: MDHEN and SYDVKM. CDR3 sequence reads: CASSLSGRGNEQFF. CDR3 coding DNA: TGTGCCAGCAGTCTTAGCGGGAGGGGTAATGAGCAGTTCTTC.

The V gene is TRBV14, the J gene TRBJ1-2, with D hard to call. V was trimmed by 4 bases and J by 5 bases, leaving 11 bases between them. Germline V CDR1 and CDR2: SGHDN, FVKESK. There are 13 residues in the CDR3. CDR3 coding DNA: TGTGCCAGCAGCCTGAGCTGGGAGTATGGCTACACCTTC. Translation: CASSLSWEYGYTF.

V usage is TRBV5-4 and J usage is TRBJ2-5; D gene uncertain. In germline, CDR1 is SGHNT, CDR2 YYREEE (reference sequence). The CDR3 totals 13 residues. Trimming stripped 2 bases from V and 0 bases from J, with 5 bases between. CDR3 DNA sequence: TGTGCCAGCAGCTTTACATACCAAGAGACCCAGTACTTC. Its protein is CASSFTYQETQYF. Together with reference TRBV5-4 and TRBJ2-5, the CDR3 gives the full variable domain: ETGVTQSPTHLIKTRGQQVTLRCSSQSGHNTVSWYQQALGQGPQFIFQYYREEENGRGNFPPRFSGLQFPNYSSELNVNALELDDSALYLCASSFTYQETQYFGPGTRLLVL.

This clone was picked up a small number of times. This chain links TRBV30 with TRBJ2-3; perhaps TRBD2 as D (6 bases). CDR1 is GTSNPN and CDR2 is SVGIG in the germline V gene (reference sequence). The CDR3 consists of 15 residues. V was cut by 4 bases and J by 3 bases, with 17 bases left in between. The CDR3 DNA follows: TGTGCCTGGACCGATGAGGGAGGAGTGACAGATACGCAGTATTTT. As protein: CAWTDEGGVTDTQYF.

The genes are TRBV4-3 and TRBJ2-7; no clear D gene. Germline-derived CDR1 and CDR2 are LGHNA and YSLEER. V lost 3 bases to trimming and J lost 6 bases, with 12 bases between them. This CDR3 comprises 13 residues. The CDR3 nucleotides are TGCGCCAGCAGCCAGGATTTTCGGGCCGAGCAGTACTTC. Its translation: CASSQDFRAEQYF.

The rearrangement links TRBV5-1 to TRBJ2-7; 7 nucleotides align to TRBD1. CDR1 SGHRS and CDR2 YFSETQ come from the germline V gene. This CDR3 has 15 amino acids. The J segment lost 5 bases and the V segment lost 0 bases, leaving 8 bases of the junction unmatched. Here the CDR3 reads CASSLAADRADEQYF. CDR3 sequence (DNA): TGCGCCAGCAGCTTGGCCGCCGACAGGGCGGACGAGCAGTACTTC.

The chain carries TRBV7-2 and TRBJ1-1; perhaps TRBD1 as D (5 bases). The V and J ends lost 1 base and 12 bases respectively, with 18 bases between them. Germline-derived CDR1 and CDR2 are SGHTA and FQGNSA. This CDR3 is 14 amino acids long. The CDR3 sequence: CASSLVVWSGMSFF. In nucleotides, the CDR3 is TGTGCCAGCAGCTTAGTAGTTTGGTCAGGGATGTCTTTCTTT.

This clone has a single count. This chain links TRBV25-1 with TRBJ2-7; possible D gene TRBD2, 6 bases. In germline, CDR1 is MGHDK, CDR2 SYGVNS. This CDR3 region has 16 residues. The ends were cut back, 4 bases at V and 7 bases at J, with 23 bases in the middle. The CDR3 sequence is CASSVPPGGGHPEQYF. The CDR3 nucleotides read TGTGCCAGCAGTGTCCCCCCCGGGGGAGGCCACCCGGAGCAGTACTTC.

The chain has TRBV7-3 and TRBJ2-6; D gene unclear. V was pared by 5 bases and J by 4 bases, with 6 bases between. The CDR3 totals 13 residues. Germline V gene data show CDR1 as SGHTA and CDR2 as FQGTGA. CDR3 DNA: TGTGCCAGCAGCCCGGTGGGGGCCAACGTCCTGACTTTC. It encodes CASSPVGANVLTF.

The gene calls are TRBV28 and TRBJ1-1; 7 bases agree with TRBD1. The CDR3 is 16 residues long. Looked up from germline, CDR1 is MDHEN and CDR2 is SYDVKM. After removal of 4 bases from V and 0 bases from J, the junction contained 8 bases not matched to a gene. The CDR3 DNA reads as TGTGCCAGCAGTTCGGGAGGGGGCACAATGAACACTGAAGCTTTCTTT. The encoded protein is CASSSGGGTMNTEAFF. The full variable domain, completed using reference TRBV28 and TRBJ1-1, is DVKVTQSSRYLVKRTGEKVFLECVQDMDHENMFWYRQDPGLGLRLIYFSYDVKMKEKGDIPEGYSVSREKKERFSLILESASTNQTSMYLCASSSGGGTMNTEAFFGQGTRLTVV.